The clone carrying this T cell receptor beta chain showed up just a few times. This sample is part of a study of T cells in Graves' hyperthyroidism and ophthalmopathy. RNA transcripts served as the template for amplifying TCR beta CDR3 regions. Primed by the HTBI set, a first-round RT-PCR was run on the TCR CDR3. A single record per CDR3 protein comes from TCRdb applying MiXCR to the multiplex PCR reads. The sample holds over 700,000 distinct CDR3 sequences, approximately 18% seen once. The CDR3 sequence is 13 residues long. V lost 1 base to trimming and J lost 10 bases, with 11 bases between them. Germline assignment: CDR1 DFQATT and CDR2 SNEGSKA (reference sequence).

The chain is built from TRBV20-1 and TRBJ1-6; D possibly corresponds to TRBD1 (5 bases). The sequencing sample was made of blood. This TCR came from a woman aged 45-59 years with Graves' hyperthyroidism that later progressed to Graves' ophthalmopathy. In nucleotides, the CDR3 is TGCAGTGCTAGAGGGGCAGGGAAGTCACCCCTCCACTTT. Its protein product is CSARGAGKSPLHF.